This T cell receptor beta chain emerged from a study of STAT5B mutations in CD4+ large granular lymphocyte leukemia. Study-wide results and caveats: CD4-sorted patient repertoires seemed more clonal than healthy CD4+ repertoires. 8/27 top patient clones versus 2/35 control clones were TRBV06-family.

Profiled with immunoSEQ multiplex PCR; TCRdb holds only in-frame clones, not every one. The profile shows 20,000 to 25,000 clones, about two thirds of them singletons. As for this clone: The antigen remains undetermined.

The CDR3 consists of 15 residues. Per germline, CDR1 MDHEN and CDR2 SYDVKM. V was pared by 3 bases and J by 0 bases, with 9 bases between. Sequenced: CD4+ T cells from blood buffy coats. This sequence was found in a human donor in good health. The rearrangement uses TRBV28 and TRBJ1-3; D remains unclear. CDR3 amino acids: CASSFGGRSGNTIYF. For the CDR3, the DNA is TGTGCCAGCAGTTTTGGTGGTCGCTCTGGAAACACCATATATTTT.